This T cell receptor (beta chain) was identified during a study of cytomegalovirus exposure and HLA in healthy donors. As for the study in general: Samples from HLA-typed donors yielded 65 million to 85 million unique TCRs in an early data release.

This CDR3 has 15 residues. With V trimmed by 6 bases and J by 3 bases, 4 bases remained unmatched. CDR1 is SNHLY and CDR2 is FYNNEI in the germline V gene. Study-wide results and limits: Cytomegalovirus status was reportedly diagnosed by the classifier with high specificity and sensitivity.

Primers included in the PCR were 60 Vbeta and 13 Jbeta primers. Sequencing used immunoSEQ multiplex PCR; TCRdb keeps in-frame clones, though not all of them. The repertoire consists of some 150,000 clones, with roughly 79% occurring once and the leading ten covering about 1%. A remark on this clone: Its antigen is undetermined.

Sequenced sample: PBMCs. The chain carries TRBV2 and TRBJ1-4, with 10 positions matching TRBD1. The source of this sequence is a male donor in good health and CMV-seronegative. CDR3 in amino acids: CASSVGQGANEKLFF. CDR3 nucleotides: TGTGCCAGCAGCGTTGGACAGGGGGCTAATGAAAAACTGTTTTTT.